This T cell receptor beta chain was captured in a study of T cell responses to AZD1222 COVID-19 vaccine. Study results and caveats: Dominant at 160-218 and 743-854, vaccine-associated CD4 TCRs also spanned spike. Within unmutated variant regions lay the reported targets of nearly half of spike-specific TCRs.

TCRdb's copy holds only in-frame clones and misses some; the assay was immunoSEQ multiplex PCR. The sample contains about 180,000 clones, roughly 91% of which appear only once. This clone has a handful of counts. The target antigen is unknown. V was clipped by 6 bases and J by 0 bases, with 20 bases between them. This CDR3 is built from 17 residues. Germline lookup yields CDR1 MNHEY and CDR2 SMNVEV (reference sequence). The chain couples TRBV27 to TRBJ1-1; the D gene is possibly TRBD1 (6 bases). Specimen: peripheral blood, collected on day 0 of AZD1222 vaccination. The TCR comes from an adult in good health. The CDR3 region has the DNA TGTGCCAGCAGGCCCCGACAGGACTACTTCATGAACACTGAAGCTTTCTTT. It translates to CASRPRQDYFMNTEAFF.